This T cell receptor beta chain was obtained from a study of cytomegalovirus exposure and HLA in healthy donors. General observations from the study: TCR beta V segments were, for the most part, productive about 87% or about 30% of the time in an earlier analysis.

Worth noting for this clone: The antigen is undetermined.

V gave up 7 bases and J gave up 8 bases, with 12 bases separating them. In germline, CDR1 is MDHEN, CDR2 SYDVKM. CDR3 length: 13 residues. 13 Jbeta primers and 60 Vbeta primers were used for the PCR. The method was immunoSEQ multiplex PCR; TCRdb's version includes in-frame clones alone and lacks a portion of them. The table has around 150,000 clones, over 65% seen once. The genes are TRBV28 and TRBJ1-6, with D possibly matching TRBD1 (5 bases). Sample: PBMCs. The origin of this receptor is a man aged 40-49 years in good health and CMV-seropositive. The DNA for the CDR3 is TGTGCCAGCACTGGAGGGGATGATTCACCCCTCCACTTT. Its translation: CASTGGDDSPLHF.